These 30 T cell receptor beta chains were all obtained from the same sample, sequenced in a study of control samples from healthy donors and cancer patients. Data came from immunoSEQ multiplex PCR; TCRdb stores just in-frame clones and leaves some out. Of 390,000 or so clones in the sample, around nine tenths were seen once. Material for sequencing was PBMCs. These receptors came from a man between 35 and 55 years old with head and neck cancer.

This clone showed up just a few times. Additional DNA sequences in this sample encode the identical CDR3. The rearrangement joins TRBV25-1 to TRBJ2-3; D is uncertain. The length of the CDR3 is 11 residues. The germline CDR1 and CDR2 sequences are MGHDK and SYGVNS. Deletions cut 2 bases from V and 4 bases from J, with 1 base between. The CDR3 DNA reads TGTGCCAGCAGTGAAGCAGATACGCAGTATTTT. It specifies CASSEADTQYF.

V gene TRBV4-1 combines with J gene TRBJ2-1; 11 bases map to TRBD2. CDR3 size: 17 residues. With V trimmed by 0 bases and J by 5 bases, 6 bases remained unmatched. Germline CDR1 MGHRA, CDR2 YSYEKL. CDR3 DNA: TGCGCCAGCAGCCAAGATTCGACTAGCGGGATAAACAATGAGCAGTTCTTC. Translated: CASSQDSTSGINNEQFF.

The CDR3 nucleotides read TGCGCCAGCAGCCAAGGGACCGCGAATTCCGGAAACACCATATATTTT. As protein: CASSQGTANSGNTIYF. The rearrangement joins TRBV4-1 to TRBJ1-3; D unresolved. Germline CDR1 MGHRA, CDR2 YSYEKL. This CDR3 contains 16 residues. V shed 1 base and J shed 4 bases, with 14 bases lying between them.

The chain employs TRBV9 and TRBJ1-1; D gene unclear. There are 15 residues in the CDR3. Germline V CDR1 and CDR2: SGDLS, YYNGEE. V lost 0 bases and J lost 6, with 15 bases in between. The CDR3 region is CASSVVSLGSAEAFF. The CDR3 DNA sequence: TGTGCCAGCAGCGTAGTCTCCCTGGGGTCCGCTGAAGCTTTCTTT.

V gene TRBV19 combines with J gene TRBJ2-7, with D possibly matching TRBD1 (6 bases). The CDR3 is made up of 16 amino acids. The germline V gene encodes CDR1 LNHDA and CDR2 SQIVND (reference sequence). Trimming removed 5 bases from V and 2 bases from J, with 19 bases in between. CDR3 bases: TGTGCCAGTAGTCCCACTGGCAGGGGTAAGCCCTACGAGCAGTACTTC. This gives the protein CASSPTGRGKPYEQYF.

This chain links TRBV27 with TRBJ1-3; 9 bases are a match to TRBD1. V lost 4 bases to trimming and J lost 2 bases; unmatched junction nucleotides: 3. This CDR3 comprises 15 residues. Germline CDR1 reads MNHEY; CDR2 reads SMNVEV (reference sequence). CDR3 residues: CASSWGTGPGNTIYF. The CDR3 nucleotides read TGTGCCAGCAGTTGGGGGACAGGGCCTGGAAACACCATATATTTT.

This clone occurred once. The rearrangement uses TRBV5-1 and TRBJ2-7; D might be TRBD1 (5 bases). The germline CDR1 and CDR2 sequences are SGHRS and YFSETQ. The CDR3 sequence is 13 residues long. The ends were cut back, 4 bases at V and 4 bases at J, with 12 bases in the middle. The CDR3 DNA follows: TGCGCCAGCAGCCGCAGGGATAATTACGAGCAGTACTTC. Amino acids: CASSRRDNYEQYF. The complete variable domain, with remaining parts taken from reference TRBV5-1 and TRBJ2-7, reads KAGVTQTPRYLIKTRGQQVTLSCSPISGHRSVSWYQQTPGQGLQFLFEYFSETQRNKGNFPGRFSGRQFSNSRSEMNVSTLELGDSALYLCASSRRDNYEQYFGPGTRLTVT.

The V call is TRBV15, the J call TRBJ2-7, with 9 nucleotides matching TRBD1. The CDR3 extends over 15 amino acids. Unmatched junction bases numbered 6, after V lost 1 base and J lost 5 bases. CDR1 is LNHNV and CDR2 is YYDKDF in the germline V gene (reference sequence). The CDR3 region is CATSRGGTGWDEQYF. CDR3 DNA sequence: TGTGCCACCAGCAGAGGCGGGACAGGGTGGGACGAGCAGTACTTC.

This clone was found once. The CDR3 coding sequence is TGTGCCAGCAGCTTTGGTTCCTCCCACACAGATACGCAGTATTTT. Amino acid sequence: CASSFGSSHTDTQYF. The gene calls are TRBV6-4 and TRBJ2-3, with unresolved D. V was clipped by 6 bases and J by 2 bases, with 15 bases between them. The CDR3 spans 15 residues. CDR1 and CDR2 (germline): MRHNA, SNTAGT.

The chain employs TRBV7-2 and TRBJ1-1; D is perhaps TRBD1 (5 bases). The V and J ends lost 3 bases and 4 bases respectively, with 12 bases between them. Germline values: CDR1 SGHTA, CDR2 FQGNSA. The CDR3 has 14 residues. The CDR3 loop reads CASSFAGWSTEAFF. The CDR3 bases are TGTGCCAGCAGCTTCGCAGGGTGGAGCACTGAAGCTTTCTTT.

The genes are TRBV19 and TRBJ2-6; D is perhaps TRBD1 (6 bases). The V end was cut by 5 bases, the J end by 2 bases, with 16 bases between. The germline V gene has CDR1 LNHDA and CDR2 SQIVND (reference sequence). This CDR3 has 17 amino acids. CDR3 residues: CASSPLTGRAGANVLTF. As DNA, the CDR3 is TGTGCCAGTAGTCCCTTGACAGGAAGGGCTGGGGCCAACGTCCTGACTTTC.

This clone was seen more than once but under ten times. V and J are TRBV7-3 and TRBJ1-1; a possible D gene is TRBD1 (5 bases). Trimming pared 3 bases from V and 1 base from J, leaving 12 bases between. The CDR3 loop spans 15 amino acids. From germline, CDR1 is SGHTA and CDR2 FQGTGA. CDR3 bases: TGTGCCAGCAGCTTTCTCGGGACGGGGAACACTGAAGCTTTCTTT. This translates into CASSFLGTGNTEAFF.

On this clone: Other DNA sequences in this specimen translate into the identical CDR3. The V and J genes are TRBV3-1 (or the pseudogene TRBV3-2) and TRBJ2-1, with D perhaps being TRBD1 or TRBD2 (5 bases each). The CDR3 has 15 residues. V lost 1 base and J lost 0, with 7 bases in between. Germline lookup yields CDR1 LGHDT and CDR2 YNNKEL (reference sequence). Here the CDR3 reads CASSQAGSSYNEQFF. As DNA, the CDR3 is TGTGCCAGCAGCCAAGCAGGGAGCTCCTACAATGAGCAGTTCTTC.

This chain connects TRBV30 to TRBJ2-1; D is ambiguous. The CDR3 consists of 10 residues. Germline-derived CDR1 and CDR2 are GTSNPN and SVGIG (reference sequence). Trimming stripped 0 bases from V and 9 bases from J, with 3 bases between. The CDR3 is CAWSVAEQFF. DNA of the CDR3: TGTGCCTGGAGTGTTGCTGAGCAGTTCTTC. Supplemented by reference TRBV30 and TRBJ2-1, the full variable domain reads SQTIHQWPATLVQPVGSPLSLECTVEGTSNPNLYWYRQAAGRGLQLLFYSVGIGQISSEVPQNLSASRPQDRQFILSSKKLLLSDSGFYLCAWSVAEQFFGPGTRLTVL.

The chain carries TRBV6-2 or TRBV6-3 and TRBJ1-5, with TRBD1 as a possible D gene (6 bases). The V end lost 0 bases, the J end lost 7 bases, and 10 bases lay between the germline ends. The germline CDR1 and CDR2 sequences are MNHEY and SVGEGT. The CDR3 loop spans 14 amino acids. The CDR3 DNA reads as TGTGCCAGCAGTTACTCCCAGGGGAGGCAGCCCCAGCATTTT. Its protein product is CASSYSQGRQPQHF.

CDR3 in DNA: TGTGCCACCAGTGACCCTGGGGGGCAAGGCACAGATACGCAGTATTTT. It encodes CATSDPGGQGTDTQYF. This rearrangement joins TRBV24-1 to TRBJ2-3; D assignment may be TRBD1 or TRBD2 (6 bases each). The CDR3 length is 16 residues. V was pared by 4 bases and J by 1 base, with 14 bases between. The germline CDR1 and CDR2 sequences are KGHDR and SFDVKD.

The chain couples TRBV19 to TRBJ1-3; D not certain. V lost 6 bases and J 9 bases, leaving 15 bases between the germline ends. The CDR3 is 13 residues long. Germline CDR1 reads LNHDA; CDR2 reads SQIVND (reference sequence). CDR3 sequence: CASRLLATTTIYF. CDR3 DNA sequence: TGTGCCAGTAGACTATTGGCCACCACCACCATATATTTT.

The chain links TRBV28 to TRBJ2-5; D might be TRBD1 (5 bases). There are 14 residues in the CDR3. Germline CDR1 is MDHEN and CDR2 is SYDVKM. V was shortened by 2 bases and J by 0 bases, with 7 bases between the two germline ends. The CDR3 coding sequence is TGTGCCAGCAGTTTAGCAGGGTACCAAGAGACCCAGTACTTC. Protein: CASSLAGYQETQYF.

The chain employs TRBV7-9 and TRBJ1-4; perhaps TRBD1 as D (5 bases). The CDR3 runs to 15 residues. CDR1 SEHNR and CDR2 FQNEAQ come from the germline V gene (reference sequence). Trimming shortened V by 1 base and J by 9 bases, and 15 bases separated the two germline ends. The CDR3 DNA reads TGTGCCAGCAGCTTAGAGACGGTACGGGGACAAAAACTGTTTTTT. It translates to CASSLETVRGQKLFF.

The chain uses TRBV5-1 and TRBJ1-4; possibly TRBD1 for D (5 bases). The V gene's germline CDR1 is SGHRS and CDR2 YFSETQ. The CDR3 has 13 residues. The V end lost 0 bases, the J end lost 7 bases, and 7 bases lay between the germline ends. The CDR3 loop is CASSLGGVEKLFF. In nucleotides, the CDR3 is TGCGCCAGCAGCTTGGGAGGGGTTGAAAAACTGTTTTTT.

The chain recombines TRBV29-1 with TRBJ2-7; D perhaps matches TRBD1 (5 bases). The CDR3 has 16 amino acids. V lost 7 bases and J lost 0, with 22 bases in between. The germline V gene has CDR1 SQVTM and CDR2 ANQGSEA. The CDR3 loop reads CSARRGLDISSYEQYF. CDR3 nucleotide sequence: TGCAGCGCAAGAAGGGGTTTGGACATCAGCTCCTACGAGCAGTACTTC.

V gene TRBV2 combines with J gene TRBJ1-6; perhaps TRBD1 as D (5 bases). Germline V gene data show CDR1 as SNHLY and CDR2 as FYNNEI. V was pared by 7 bases and J by 7 bases, with 14 bases between. The CDR3 loop spans 14 amino acids. CDR3 DNA: TGTGCCAGCATCCGGGGGGGTCAGAATTCACCCCTCCACTTT. Amino acids: CASIRGGQNSPLHF.

This clone has only one observation. For the CDR3, the DNA is TGTGCCAGCAGCCCGGGACAGGGAGGTGAAAAACTGTTTTTT. It yields the protein CASSPGQGGEKLFF. The chain is built from TRBV9 and TRBJ1-4; 9 nucleotides match TRBD1. V trimming: 4 bases; J trimming: 7 bases; junction bases outside the gene matches: 5. Germline V gives CDR1 SGDLS, CDR2 YYNGEE. The CDR3 extends over 14 amino acids.

The J gene is TRBJ2-3, the V gene TRBV25-1; D remains ambiguous. V was shortened by 5 bases and J by 6 bases, with 15 bases between the two germline ends. In germline, CDR1 is MGHDK, CDR2 SYGVNS. There are 14 residues in the CDR3. The CDR3 protein is CASSRTQVPDTQYF. The CDR3, as DNA: TGTGCCAGCAGTCGAACTCAGGTTCCGGATACGCAGTATTTT.

The chain uses TRBV30 and TRBJ2-7; 8 bases map to TRBD1. Germline lookup yields CDR1 GTSNPN and CDR2 SVGIG (reference sequence). The CDR3 spans 15 residues. Trimming took 0 bases from V and 4 from J; bases not matched to a gene: 8. The CDR3: CAWSVRQGIRYEQYF. CDR3 coding DNA: TGTGCCTGGAGTGTACGACAGGGGATAAGGTACGAGCAGTACTTC.

This clone occurred once. The CDR3: CASSTLGGGTDTQYF. CDR3 in DNA: TGTGCCAGCAGCACTCTGGGAGGGGGCACAGATACGCAGTATTTT. The chain couples TRBV7-3 to TRBJ2-3, with 7 bases aligning to TRBD2. The CDR3 runs to 15 residues. The V segment lost 5 bases and the J segment 1 base; nucleotides outside the gene matches: 6. Germline values: CDR1 SGHTA, CDR2 FQGTGA.

On this clone itself: Other DNA sequences of this sample code for an identical CDR3. The chain carries TRBV7-2 and TRBJ1-2; a weak D match, TRBD1 (5 bases). The CDR3 is 12 amino acids. Germline V gene sequence: CDR1 SGHTA, CDR2 FQGNSA. V was cut by 3 bases and J by 6 bases, with 8 bases left in between. The DNA of the CDR3 is TGTGCCAGCAGCTTGGGACCTGATGGCTACACCTTC. Amino acid sequence: CASSLGPDGYTF.

V and J are TRBV9 and TRBJ2-7; D is uncertain. Germline V gene lookup returns CDR1 SGDLS and CDR2 YYNGEE. The CDR3 length is 15 residues. Trimming stripped 0 bases from V and 3 bases from J, with 13 bases between. CDR3 amino acids: CASSVGVSAGYEQYF. The CDR3 bases are TGTGCCAGCAGCGTAGGGGTATCCGCAGGCTACGAGCAGTACTTC.

This clone was detected only a few times. The chain is built from TRBV6-5 and TRBJ1-4; D unclear. The ends were cut back, 8 bases at V and 3 bases at J, with 13 bases in the middle. Germline V gene lookup returns CDR1 MNHEY and CDR2 SVGAGI. This CDR3 contains 14 residues. The chain's CDR3 is CASSGGMANEKLFF. The CDR3, as DNA: TGTGCCAGCTCTGGAGGGATGGCTAATGAAAAACTGTTTTTT.

This chain joins TRBV6-5 and TRBJ2-5; 7 bases are shared with TRBD1. V was clipped by 2 bases and J by 1 base; unmatched bases: 4. Germline values: CDR1 MNHEY, CDR2 SVGAGI. The CDR3 has 15 residues. The CDR3 DNA is TGTGCCAGCAGTTACAATCCAGGGGGCCAAGAGACCCAGTACTTC. Amino acids: CASSYNPGGQETQYF.